This TCR beta chain stems from a study of control samples from healthy donors and cancer patients. Trimming pared 6 bases from V and 8 bases from J, leaving 11 bases between. This CDR3 has 11 amino acids. Looked up from germline, CDR1 is DFQATT and CDR2 is SNEGSKA (reference sequence). Profiling relied on immunoSEQ multiplex PCR, and the TCRdb table lists in-frame clones only, not all of them. The sample carries under 140,000 clones, over 75% recorded once. This sequence was found in a woman aged 55-70 years with lung cancer. This chain uses TRBV20-1 with TRBJ2-1; D possibly matches TRBD1 or TRBD2 (5 bases each). Sequencing was performed on PBMCs. CDR3 coding DNA: TGCAGTGCCGGACGGGACGATGAGCAGTTCTTC. This gives the protein CSAGRDDEQFF.